This passage covers 24 T cell receptor beta chains from one sample sequenced in a study of blood T cell repertoires in COVID-19. Clones were read by immunoSEQ multiplex PCR, and TCRdb kept only the in-frame ones, dropping some. The table lists a few hundred thousand clones, about 88% of them singletons. Sequencing was performed on PBMCs or T cells enriched from blood (not recorded which). These receptors all come from a woman aged 55-75 years in a cohort exposed to, infected with or recovered from COVID-19 (not recorded which).

The chain combines TRBV4-1 with TRBJ2-7; the D is unclear. The CDR3 consists of 14 residues. The V gene's germline CDR1 is MGHRA and CDR2 YSYEKL. Trimming took off 4 bases at V and 3 bases at J, with 13 bases between the two ends. The CDR3 is CASSPAVYSYEQYF. In nucleotides, the CDR3 is TGCGCCAGCAGCCCAGCCGTCTACAGCTACGAGCAGTACTTC.

This rearrangement joins TRBV29-1 to TRBJ2-1, with TRBD2 matching over 14 bases. The CDR3 loop spans 19 amino acids. In germline, CDR1 is SQVTM, CDR2 ANQGSEA. V lost 5 bases, J lost 3 bases, and 15 bases stayed unmatched. CDR3 nucleotide sequence: TGCAGCGTTTTAGGGACTAGCGGGAGCTCCCTTACCAACTACAATGAGCAGTTCTTC. Protein sequence: CSVLGTSGSSLTNYNEQFF.

This chain uses TRBV5-6 with TRBJ2-6; 11 bases are a match to TRBD2. Germline V CDR1 and CDR2: SGHDT, YYEEEE. V dropped 5 bases and J dropped 0; count of bases not matched to a gene: 7. This CDR3 is built from 18 residues. As DNA, the CDR3 is TGTGCCAGCAGAAAGGGACTAGCGGTAGACTCTGGGGCCAACGTCCTGACTTTC. It codes for CASRKGLAVDSGANVLTF.

The chain is built from TRBV12-3 or TRBV12-4 and TRBJ2-5; D unresolved. This CDR3 is built from 13 residues. V was cut by 2 bases and J by 3 bases, with 7 bases left in between. The CDR3, as DNA: TGTGCCAGCAGTTTATTCCCAAAAGAGACCCAGTACTTC. Translating gives CASSLFPKETQYF.

This chain uses TRBV4-3 with TRBJ2-3; 13 bases align to TRBD2. Germline V gene data show CDR1 as LGHNA and CDR2 as YSLEER. J was trimmed by 6 bases and V by 0 bases; bases with no gene match: 12. The CDR3 extends over 19 amino acids. DNA for the CDR3: TGCGCCAGCAGCCAAGATTTAACTAGCGGGAGGGCCGTTGGTGATACGCAGTATTTT. It translates to CASSQDLTSGRAVGDTQYF.

The rearrangement uses TRBV28 and TRBJ2-7, with TRBD2 matching over 7 bases. This CDR3 spans 17 amino acids. The trim removed 2 bases at V and 7 bases at J, leaving 17 bases unmatched. Germline V CDR1 and CDR2: MDHEN, SYDVKM. For the CDR3, the DNA is TGTGCCAGCAGTTTACCCTCCTGGGAGGGTGGAGGTACGGAGCAGTACTTC. Its translation is CASSLPSWEGGGTEQYF. Full variable domain (rest looked up from reference TRBV28 and TRBJ2-7): DVKVTQSSRYLVKRTGEKVFLECVQDMDHENMFWYRQDPGLGLRLIYFSYDVKMKEKGDIPEGYSVSREKKERFSLILESASTNQTSMYLCASSLPSWEGGGTEQYFGPGTRLTVT.

This clone was detected once. The V and J genes are TRBV9 and TRBJ2-1; 8 bases map to TRBD1. This CDR3 has 12 residues. J was trimmed by 15 bases and V by 3 bases; bases with no gene match: 8. Germline CDR1 is SGDLS and CDR2 is YYNGEE. The chain's CDR3 is CASSDSQGALFF. In DNA, the CDR3 is TGTGCCAGCAGCGACTCTCAGGGGGCTCTGTTCTTC. Together with reference TRBV9 and TRBJ2-1, the CDR3 gives the full variable domain: DSGVTQTPKHLITATGQRVTLRCSPRSGDLSVYWYQQSLDQGLQFLIQYYNGEERAKGNILERFSAQQFPDLHSELNLSSLELGDSALYFCASSDSQGALFFGPGTRLTVL.

This clone was seen once. The CDR3 bases are TGTGCCAGCAGTTCGCCCTGGGAGGGGTCCTCCTACGAGCAGTACTTC. This sequence encodes CASSSPWEGSSYEQYF. The chain is built from TRBV6-6 and TRBJ2-7; 7 bases align to TRBD2. CDR1 and CDR2 from the germline V gene are MNHNY and SVGAGI (reference sequence). The junction had 9 bases not matched to a gene; V was cut back by 4 bases and J by 0 bases. This CDR3 contains 16 residues.

This clone was observed a handful of times. This chain connects TRBV2 to TRBJ2-2; 8 nucleotides match TRBD1. The CDR3 has 15 amino acids. The germline V gene encodes CDR1 SNHLY and CDR2 FYNNEI. V dropped 4 bases and J dropped 7; count of bases not matched to a gene: 8. The CDR3: CASSGLQGAVGELFF. The CDR3 DNA sequence: TGTGCCAGCAGTGGACTGCAGGGGGCGGTCGGGGAGCTGTTTTTT.

This rearrangement joins TRBV6-2 or TRBV6-3 to TRBJ2-1; TRBD2 agrees at 10 bases. The germline CDR1 and CDR2 sequences are MNHEY and SVGEGT. V shed 1 base, J shed 2 bases, and the junction held 11 bases outside the gene matches. The CDR3 totals 19 residues. The CDR3 coding sequence is TGTGCCAGCAGTTACTTGGGGCTAGCGGGAGCCCCAGCCTACAATGAGCAGTTCTTC. Translation gives CASSYLGLAGAPAYNEQFF.

The chain is built from TRBV2 and TRBJ2-1; 10 bases are a match to TRBD2. J lost 1 base, V lost 9 bases, and 12 bases had no gene match. The CDR3 extends over 17 amino acids. CDR1 and CDR2 from the germline V gene are SNHLY and FYNNEI. For the CDR3, the DNA is TGTGCCAGTGAGGCCCCTAGCGGGAGAGGATCCTACAATGAGCAGTTCTTC. It is translated as CASEAPSGRGSYNEQFF.

V gene TRBV28 combines with J gene TRBJ1-2, with 8 bases lining up with TRBD1. Unmatched junction bases numbered 2, after V lost 6 bases and J lost 2 bases. The CDR3 has 13 residues. Germline loops: CDR1 MDHEN, CDR2 SYDVKM. Here the CDR3 reads CASRDRENYGYTF. For the CDR3, the DNA is TGTGCCAGCAGGGACAGGGAGAACTATGGCTACACCTTC.

This chain uses TRBV13 with TRBJ1-3, with D possibly being TRBD1 (5 bases). The V gene lost 3 bases and the J gene lost 0 bases, with 15 bases spanning the gap. CDR3 length: 17 amino acids. The V gene's germline CDR1 is PRHDT and CDR2 FYEKMQ (reference sequence). The chain's CDR3 is CASSFWGEKGSGNTIYF. CDR3 sequence (DNA): TGTGCCAGCAGCTTTTGGGGGGAGAAGGGCTCTGGAAACACCATATATTTT.

The table lists this clone with a count of one. DNA for the CDR3: TGCGCCAGCAGCTGGGTCCCAGACAGCCAAGAGACCCAGTACTTC. It is translated as CASSWVPDSQETQYF. The chain links TRBV5-1 to TRBJ2-5; D may be TRBD1 (5 bases). Germline V gives CDR1 SGHRS, CDR2 YFSETQ. Trimming cost V 3 bases and J 1 base, with 13 bases left between them. This CDR3 is built from 15 residues. The variable domain in full, completed from reference TRBV5-1 and TRBJ2-5, reads KAGVTQTPRYLIKTRGQQVTLSCSPISGHRSVSWYQQTPGQGLQFLFEYFSETQRNKGNFPGRFSGRQFSNSRSEMNVSTLELGDSALYLCASSWVPDSQETQYFGPGTRLLVL.

The V call is TRBV5-1, the J call TRBJ1-2; 10 bases align to TRBD1. With V trimmed by 0 bases and J by 7 bases, 9 bases remained unmatched. CDR1 is SGHRS, CDR2 YFSETQ, per germline. The CDR3 is 16 amino acids. The CDR3 DNA is TGCGCCAGCAGCTTGGAATTGGGACAGGGGTCTGGTGGCTACACCTTC. Amino acid sequence: CASSLELGQGSGGYTF.

The chain is built from TRBV15 and TRBJ1-2; D is uncertain. This CDR3 contains 16 residues. Trimming shortened V by 1 base and J by 0 bases, and 12 bases separated the two germline ends. Germline V gene lookup returns CDR1 LNHNV and CDR2 YYDKDF (reference sequence). CDR3 protein: CATSRVGLLANYGYTF. For the CDR3, the DNA is TGTGCCACCAGCAGAGTTGGACTCCTAGCTAACTATGGCTACACCTTC.

The chain carries TRBV6-5 and TRBJ2-7; tentatively, D is TRBD2 (7 bases). CDR3 length: 13 residues. Germline CDR1 is MNHEY and CDR2 is SVGAGI. The V end lost 7 bases, the J end lost 4 bases, and 14 bases lay between the germline ends. The CDR3 spells CASKGGRRYEQYF. The CDR3 nucleotides read TGTGCCAGCAAGGGGGGGCGCAGGTACGAGCAGTACTTC.

The chain has TRBV21-1 and TRBJ1-6. TRBV21-1 is an annotated pseudogene. CDR3 length: 18 residues. The DNA for the CDR3 is TGTGCCAGCAGCGCGCCGGGTTCCCCGAGCTCCTATAATTCACCCCTCCACTTT. It encodes CASSAPGSPSSYNSPLHF.

The chain employs TRBV23-1 and TRBJ2-7, with a tentative D call TRBD1 (5 bases). TRBV23-1 has ORF status, its function being uncertain. The length of the CDR3 is 18 residues. V lost 1 base and J 1 base, leaving 20 bases between the germline ends. CDR3 nucleotides: TGCGCCAGCAGTCAATTCCATATCGAGCAGGGTGGGTCCTACGAGCAGTACTTC. Translation: CASSQFHIEQGGSYEQYF.

This clone was detected only once. The CDR3 coding sequence is TGTGCCAGCAGCCCAGGGATCTACAATGAGCAGTTCTTC. Its protein product is CASSPGIYNEQFF. This chain joins TRBV7-8 and TRBJ2-1; the D gene is possibly TRBD1 (5 bases). Germline V gene data show CDR1 as SGHVS and CDR2 as FQNEAQ. Trimming took 5 bases from V and 3 from J, leaving 8 bases between them. CDR3 size: 13 residues. The whole variable domain, remainder taken from reference TRBV7-8 and TRBJ2-1, is GAGVSQSPRYKVAKRGQDVALRCDPISGHVSLFWYQQALGQGPEFLTYFQNEAQLDKSGLPSDRFFAERPEGSVSTLKIQRTQQEDSAVYLCASSPGIYNEQFFGPGTRLTVL.

The rearrangement links TRBV10-2 to TRBJ2-1, with 12 bases aligning to TRBD2. Losses at the gene ends were 4 bases for V and 7 bases for J; bases not matched to a gene: 14. Germline V gene data show CDR1 as WSHSY and CDR2 as SAAADI. The CDR3 extends over 18 amino acids. The CDR3 reads CASSGGPGLAGSTNEQFF. CDR3 nucleotide sequence: TGCGCCAGCAGTGGGGGTCCCGGACTAGCGGGATCTACTAATGAGCAGTTCTTC.

The chain has TRBV19 and TRBJ1-5; 9 bases are a match to TRBD1. This CDR3 spans 15 amino acids. V dropped 9 bases and J dropped 5; count of bases not matched to a gene: 11. The germline V gene encodes CDR1 LNHDA and CDR2 SQIVND (reference sequence). In nucleotides, the CDR3 is TGTGCCAGCAGATACAGGGGGCTATTGGATCAGCCCCAGCATTTT. This translates into CASRYRGLLDQPQHF. Variable domain in full (rest from reference TRBV19 and TRBJ1-5): DGGITQSPKYLFRKEGQNVTLSCEQNLNHDAMYWYRQDPGQGLRLIYYSQIVNDFQKGDIAEGYSVSREKKESFPLTVTSAQKNPTAFYLCASRYRGLLDQPQHFGDGTRLSIL.

The CDR3 DNA is TGTGCCAGCAGGCCGACAGGGCTAGAGACCCAGTACTTC. Its translation: CASRPTGLETQYF. The V and J genes are TRBV3-1 (or the pseudogene TRBV3-2) and TRBJ2-5, with 7 bases fitting TRBD1. Germline V lookup: CDR1 LGHDT, CDR2 YNNKEL (reference sequence). J lost 4 bases, V lost 6 bases, and 5 bases had no gene match. This CDR3 comprises 13 residues.

The chain links TRBV5-6 to TRBJ1-1; D unclear. Germline-derived CDR1 and CDR2 are SGHDT and YYEEEE. The V end was cut by 3 bases, the J end by 2 bases, with 8 bases between. This CDR3 contains 13 residues. This CDR3 is CASSSTANTEAFF. The CDR3 DNA is TGTGCCAGCAGCTCTACAGCTAACACTGAAGCTTTCTTT.